The present T cell receptor beta chain was sequenced within a study of identical twins. TCRdb ran MiXCR on the 5' RACE reads and lists one entry per CDR3 protein. The sample lists fewer than 550,000 distinct CDR3 sequences; around 15% were seen once. The length of the CDR3 is 16 residues. Trimming took off 3 bases at V and 0 bases at J, with 14 bases between the two ends. Study results and limitations: Part of the zero-insertion signal could reflect confounding by invariant MAIT and iNKT cells. Twin-shared out-of-frame alpha sequences showed excess low generation probability. Cord blood beta clonotypes that were abundant carried fewer insertions, and memory repertoires showed no such trend.

Of note for this clonotype: What it binds is unknown.

A further study also used this sample, focusing on yellow fever vaccine responses in identical twins.

The V call is TRBV12-3 or TRBV12-4, the J call TRBJ1-2; no clear D gene. This TCR was sampled from a woman under 30 in good health. Sequenced sample: CD4+ T cells sorted from blood. The CDR3 DNA sequence: TGTGCCAGCAGTTTCCGCAGGCTGTGGGCTAACTATGGCTACACCTTC. Protein: CASSFRRLWANYGYTF.